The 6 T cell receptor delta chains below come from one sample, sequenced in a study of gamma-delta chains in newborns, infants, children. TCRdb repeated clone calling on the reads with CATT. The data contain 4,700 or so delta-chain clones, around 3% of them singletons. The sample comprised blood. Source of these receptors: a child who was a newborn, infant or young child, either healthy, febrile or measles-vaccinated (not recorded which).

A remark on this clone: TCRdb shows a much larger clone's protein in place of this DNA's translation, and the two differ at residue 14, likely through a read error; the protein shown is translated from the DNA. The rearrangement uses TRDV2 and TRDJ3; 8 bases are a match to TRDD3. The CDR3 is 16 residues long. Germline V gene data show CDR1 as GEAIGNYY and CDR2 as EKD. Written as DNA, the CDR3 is TGTGCCTGTACTGGGGGGAGCTCCTGGGACACCCGACAGACGTTTTTC. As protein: CACTGGSSWDTRQTFF.

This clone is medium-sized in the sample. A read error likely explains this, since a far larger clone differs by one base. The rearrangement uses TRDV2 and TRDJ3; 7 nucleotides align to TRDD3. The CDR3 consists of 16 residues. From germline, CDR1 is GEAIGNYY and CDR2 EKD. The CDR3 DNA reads TGTGCCTGTGACTGGGGGAGCTCCTGGGACACCCGACAGACGTTTTTC. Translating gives CACDWGSSWDTRQTFF.

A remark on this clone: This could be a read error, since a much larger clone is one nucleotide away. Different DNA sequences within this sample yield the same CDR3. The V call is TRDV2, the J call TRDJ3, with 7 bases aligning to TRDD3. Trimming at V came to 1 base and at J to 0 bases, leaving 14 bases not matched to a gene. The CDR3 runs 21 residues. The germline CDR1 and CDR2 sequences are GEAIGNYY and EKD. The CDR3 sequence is CACDTGGMFPTSSWDTRQMFF. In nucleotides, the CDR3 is TGTGCCTGTGACACGGGGGGGATGTTCCCTACGAGCTCCTGGGACACCCGACAGATGTTTTTC.

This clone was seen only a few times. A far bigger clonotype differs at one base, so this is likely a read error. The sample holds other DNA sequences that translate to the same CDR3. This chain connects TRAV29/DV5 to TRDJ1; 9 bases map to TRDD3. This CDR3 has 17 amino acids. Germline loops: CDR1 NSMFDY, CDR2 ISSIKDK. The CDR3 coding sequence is TGCGCAGCAAGCGCGGGGATACGAAACGGGTACACCGATAAACTCATCTTT. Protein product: CAASAGIRNGYTDKLIF.

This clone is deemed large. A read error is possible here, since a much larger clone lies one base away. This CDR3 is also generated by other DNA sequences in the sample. DNA of the CDR3: TGTGCCTGTGACTGGGGGAGCTCCTGGGACACCCGCCAGATGTTTTTC. Its translation is CACDWGSSWDTRQMFF. The gene calls are TRDV2 and TRDJ3; 7 bases align to TRDD3. Germline CDR1 GEAIGNYY, CDR2 EKD. This CDR3 is built from 16 residues.

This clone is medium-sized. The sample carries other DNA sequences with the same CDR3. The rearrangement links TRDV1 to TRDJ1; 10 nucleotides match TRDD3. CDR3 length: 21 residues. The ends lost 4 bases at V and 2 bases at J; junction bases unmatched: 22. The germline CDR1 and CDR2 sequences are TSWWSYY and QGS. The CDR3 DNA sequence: TGTGCTCTTGGGGGACTTCCTAATACTGGGGGATGGACAGGTGAGACCGATAAACTCATCTTT. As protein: CALGGLPNTGGWTGETDKLIF.